One sample yielded the 17 T cell receptor beta chains listed below, sequenced in a study of neoadjuvant anti-PD-1 for oral cavity cancer. Repertoires were generated with immunoSEQ multiplex PCR, while TCRdb's copy carries only in-frame clones and drops some. The sample includes some 15,000 clones, approximately 71% seen only once; the top ten take approximately 2.9%. Sequenced here: PBMCs, sampled before nivolumab (anti-PD-1) treatment. The receptors were sampled from a person aged 40 to 85 with oral cavity squamous cell carcinoma.

In DNA, the CDR3 is TGTGCCAGCAGCTTAACTTCTAGCTCCTACGAGCAGTACTTC. Amino acid sequence: CASSLTSSSYEQYF. The genes are TRBV5-6 and TRBJ2-7, with D unclear. Trimming stripped 2 bases from V and 0 bases from J, with 9 bases between. Germline CDR1 is SGHDT and CDR2 is YYEEEE. The CDR3 totals 14 residues.

V usage is TRBV5-1 and J usage is TRBJ2-5; D call uncertain. The CDR3 has 13 amino acids. The V and J ends lost 2 bases and 1 base respectively, with 6 bases between them. The germline V gene has CDR1 SGHRS and CDR2 YFSETQ. The CDR3 sequence is CASSFHPQETQYF. The CDR3 DNA reads TGCGCCAGCAGCTTCCACCCCCAAGAGACCCAGTACTTC.

The rearrangement joins TRBV6-5 to TRBJ2-1, with D perhaps matching TRBD2 (5 bases). The CDR3 runs 15 residues. V dropped 6 bases and J dropped 0 bases, with 12 bases sitting between them. Germline V gives CDR1 MNHEY, CDR2 SVGAGI. CDR3 residues: CASSRTALSYNEQFF. The CDR3 bases are TGTGCCAGCAGCCGGACTGCCCTCTCCTACAATGAGCAGTTCTTC.

This chain joins TRBV9 and TRBJ2-1, with 10 nucleotides matching TRBD2. Germline CDR1 SGDLS, CDR2 YYNGEE. J gave up 4 bases and V 0 bases, and 10 bases lay outside the gene matches. The CDR3 contains 18 residues. The CDR3: CASSVGPPIAGGYNEQFF. For the CDR3, the DNA is TGTGCCAGCAGCGTAGGGCCCCCAATAGCGGGGGGTTACAATGAGCAGTTCTTC.

The V call is TRBV19, the J call TRBJ1-5; tentatively, D is TRBD1 (5 bases). V was shortened by 10 bases and J by 9 bases, with 22 bases between the two germline ends. Germline V gene lookup returns CDR1 LNHDA and CDR2 SQIVND (reference sequence). CDR3 size: 14 residues. CDR3 in amino acids: CANSPQAPYRPQHF. The CDR3 DNA is TGTGCCAACTCCCCACAGGCCCCTTATCGGCCCCAGCATTTT. Filled out from reference TRBV19 and TRBJ1-5, the complete variable domain reads DGGITQSPKYLFRKEGQNVTLSCEQNLNHDAMYWYRQDPGQGLRLIYYSQIVNDFQKGDIAEGYSVSREKKESFPLTVTSAQKNPTAFYLCANSPQAPYRPQHFGDGTRLSIL.

V gene TRBV11-2 combines with J gene TRBJ2-1; 8 positions match TRBD2. This CDR3 contains 16 residues. The germline gives CDR1 SGHAT, CDR2 FQNNGV. The ends lost 5 bases at V and 7 bases at J; junction bases unmatched: 13. CDR3 DNA: TGTGCCAGCAGCATCCGGGCGGGTAGCGGGGCTAATGAGCAGTTCTTC. Protein product: CASSIRAGSGANEQFF.

J is TRBJ2-1 and V is TRBV30; 8 bases are shared with TRBD2. The CDR3 covers 16 residues. The germline CDR1 and CDR2 sequences are GTSNPN and SVGIG (reference sequence). Trimming took 1 base from V and 5 from J; bases not matched to a gene: 10. The DNA of the CDR3 is TGTGCCTGGAGTGACCGGCGGGAGGCTTACAACAATGAGCAGTTCTTC. Its protein product is CAWSDRREAYNNEQFF. Full variable domain (rest looked up from reference TRBV30 and TRBJ2-1): SQTIHQWPATLVQPVGSPLSLECTVEGTSNPNLYWYRQAAGRGLQLLFYSVGIGQISSEVPQNLSASRPQDRQFILSSKKLLLSDSGFYLCAWSDRREAYNNEQFFGPGTRLTVL.

V usage is TRBV6-4 and J usage is TRBJ1-4; no clear D. Trimming pared 0 bases from V and 11 bases from J, leaving 13 bases between. This CDR3 has 14 amino acids. Per the germline V gene, CDR1 is MRHNA and CDR2 is SNTAGT. The CDR3 sequence is CASSDSTVSGKLFF. In DNA, the CDR3 is TGTGCCAGCAGTGACTCAACAGTTAGTGGGAAACTGTTTTTT.

The chain has TRBV12-5 and TRBJ1-1, with a tentative D call TRBD1 (6 bases). Germline V lookup: CDR1 LGHNT, CDR2 FRNRAP. The V and J ends lost 4 bases and 8 bases respectively, with 11 bases between them. CDR3 length: 12 amino acids. CDR3 nucleotide sequence: TGTGCTAGTGGTTCACAGGGTTACGAAGCTTTCTTT. Encoded protein: CASGSQGYEAFF.

The chain carries TRBV11-2 and TRBJ2-1; D not resolved. The V end was cut by 3 bases, the J end by 9 bases, with 6 bases between. Germline loops: CDR1 SGHAT, CDR2 FQNNGV. The CDR3 loop spans 11 amino acids. The CDR3 region is CASSFVGEQFF. CDR3 coding DNA: TGTGCCAGCAGCTTCGTGGGTGAGCAGTTCTTC.

In its sample, this clone was seen a few times. J is TRBJ1-1 and V is TRBV7-6; D call uncertain. Germline V CDR1 and CDR2: SGHVS, FNYEAQ. This CDR3 is 14 amino acids long. The V and J ends lost 1 base and 5 bases respectively, with 11 bases between them. CDR3 nucleotides: TGTGCCAGCAGCTTAGGGGTAGGAAGTACTGAAGCTTTCTTT. It yields the protein CASSLGVGSTEAFF.

In its sample, this clone was seen a few times. The chain has TRBV28 and TRBJ2-1; D perhaps matches TRBD1 (6 bases). The CDR3 consists of 14 residues. Trimming removed 8 bases at V and 0 bases at J, with 11 bases between. Germline V CDR1 and CDR2: MDHEN, SYDVKM. CDR3 sequence: CASEGQSSYNEQFF. The DNA of the CDR3 is TGTGCCAGCGAAGGACAGAGCTCCTACAATGAGCAGTTCTTC.

This clone was found a few times. The chain combines TRBV5-1 with TRBJ1-6, with D unresolved. This CDR3 spans 14 amino acids. V lost 7 bases and J 3 bases, leaving 11 bases between the germline ends. Germline assignment: CDR1 SGHRS and CDR2 YFSETQ. In DNA, the CDR3 is TGCGCCAGCGCGGTCGGGGACTATAATTCACCCCTCCACTTT. It translates to CASAVGDYNSPLHF.

The chain joins TRBV7-8 to TRBJ1-2; D gene ambiguous. Looked up from germline, CDR1 is SGHVS and CDR2 is FQNEAQ. This CDR3 comprises 18 residues. V gave up 7 bases and J gave up 8 bases, with 32 bases separating them. The CDR3: CASTDKAVYNTRRVGYTF. Here the CDR3 DNA reads TGTGCCAGCACCGACAAGGCGGTCTATAACACGAGGCGGGTAGGCTACACCTTC. The entire variable domain, with the rest obtained from reference TRBV7-8 and TRBJ1-2, is as follows: GAGVSQSPRYKVAKRGQDVALRCDPISGHVSLFWYQQALGQGPEFLTYFQNEAQLDKSGLPSDRFFAERPEGSVSTLKIQRTQQEDSAVYLCASTDKAVYNTRRVGYTFGSGTRLTVV.

The J gene is TRBJ1-3, the V gene TRBV28; D not certain. Germline CDR1 MDHEN, CDR2 SYDVKM. CDR3 length equals 14 residues. The V end was cut by 9 bases, the J end by 3 bases, with 15 bases between. The CDR3 DNA reads as TGTGCCAGTAACGCGAGGGTTTTTGGAAACACCATATATTTT. Translated: CASNARVFGNTIYF.

J is TRBJ1-1 and V is TRBV10-2; D is undetermined. Germline V gives CDR1 WSHSY, CDR2 SAAADI. This CDR3 has 12 amino acids. Trimming pared 7 bases from V and 4 bases from J, leaving 10 bases between. The CDR3 loop reads CASKSAGTEAFF. The CDR3 bases are TGCGCCAGCAAGTCAGCGGGCACTGAAGCTTTCTTT.

This clone was seen a single time. The chain joins TRBV5-1 to TRBJ1-3; D is possibly TRBD1 (6 bases). V lost 2 bases to trimming and J lost 0 bases, with 9 bases between them. This CDR3 has 15 residues. CDR1 is SGHRS and CDR2 is YFSETQ in the germline V gene. In DNA form, the CDR3 reads TGCGCCAGCAGCTTAACAGGGAGCTCTGGAAACACCATATATTTT. As protein: CASSLTGSSGNTIYF.